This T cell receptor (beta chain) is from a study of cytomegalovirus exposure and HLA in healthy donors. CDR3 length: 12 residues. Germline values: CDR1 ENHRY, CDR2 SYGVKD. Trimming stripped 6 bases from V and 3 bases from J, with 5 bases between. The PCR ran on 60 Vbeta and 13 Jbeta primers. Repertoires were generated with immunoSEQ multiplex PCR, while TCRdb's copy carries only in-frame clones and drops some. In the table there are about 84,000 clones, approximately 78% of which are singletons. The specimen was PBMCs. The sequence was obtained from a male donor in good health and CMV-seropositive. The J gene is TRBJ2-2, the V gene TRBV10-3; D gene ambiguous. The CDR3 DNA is TGTGCCATCAGACCGGACACCGGGGAGCTGTTTTTT. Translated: CAIRPDTGELFF.